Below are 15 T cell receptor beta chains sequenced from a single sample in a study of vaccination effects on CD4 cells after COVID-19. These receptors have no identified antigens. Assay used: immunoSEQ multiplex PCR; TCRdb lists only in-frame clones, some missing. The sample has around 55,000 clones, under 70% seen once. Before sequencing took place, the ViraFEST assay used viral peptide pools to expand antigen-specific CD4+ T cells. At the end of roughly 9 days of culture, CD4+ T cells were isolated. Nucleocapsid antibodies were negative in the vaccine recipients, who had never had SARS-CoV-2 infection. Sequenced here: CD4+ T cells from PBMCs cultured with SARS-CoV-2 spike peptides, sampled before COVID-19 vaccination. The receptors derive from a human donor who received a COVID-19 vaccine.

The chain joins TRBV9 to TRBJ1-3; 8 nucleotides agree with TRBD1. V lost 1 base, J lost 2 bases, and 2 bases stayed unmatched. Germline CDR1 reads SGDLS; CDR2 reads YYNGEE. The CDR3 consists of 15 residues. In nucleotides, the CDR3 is TGTGCCAGCAGCGTATCGGACAGGGCTGGAAACACCATATATTTT. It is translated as CASSVSDRAGNTIYF.

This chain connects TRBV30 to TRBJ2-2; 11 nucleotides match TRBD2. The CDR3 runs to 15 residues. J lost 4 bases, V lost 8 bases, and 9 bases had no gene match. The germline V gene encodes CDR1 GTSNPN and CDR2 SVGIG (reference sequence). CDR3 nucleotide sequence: TGTGCCGCCCGCACGGGACTAGCGGTCACCGGGGAGCTGTTTTTT. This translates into CAARTGLAVTGELFF. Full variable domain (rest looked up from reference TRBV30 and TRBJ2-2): SQTIHQWPATLVQPVGSPLSLECTVEGTSNPNLYWYRQAAGRGLQLLFYSVGIGQISSEVPQNLSASRPQDRQFILSSKKLLLSDSGFYLCAARTGLAVTGELFFGEGSRLTVL.

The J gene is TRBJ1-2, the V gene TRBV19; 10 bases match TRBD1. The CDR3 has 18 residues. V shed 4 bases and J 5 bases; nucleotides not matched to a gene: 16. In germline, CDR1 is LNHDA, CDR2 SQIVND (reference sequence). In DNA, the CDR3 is TGTGCCAGTAGTACACTTGGGACAGGGGCTGACGGAAAATATGGCTACACCTTC. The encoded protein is CASSTLGTGADGKYGYTF.

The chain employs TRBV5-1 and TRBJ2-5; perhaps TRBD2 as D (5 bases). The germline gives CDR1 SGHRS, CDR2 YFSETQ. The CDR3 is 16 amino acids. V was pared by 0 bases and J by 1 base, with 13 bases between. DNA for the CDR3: TGCGCCAGCAGCTTGGGGGGATCAAGCGGCCAAGAGACCCAGTACTTC. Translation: CASSLGGSSGQETQYF.

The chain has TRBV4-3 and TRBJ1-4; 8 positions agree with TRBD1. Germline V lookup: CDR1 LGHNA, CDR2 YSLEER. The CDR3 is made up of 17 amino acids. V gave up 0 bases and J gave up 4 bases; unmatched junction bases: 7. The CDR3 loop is CASSQDQGTGHNEKLFF. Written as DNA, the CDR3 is TGCGCCAGCAGCCAAGATCAGGGGACAGGACATAATGAAAAACTGTTTTTT.

CDR3 residues: CASSPGWGAENEQFF. CDR3 DNA: TGTGCCAGCAGTCCCGGCTGGGGGGCGGAGAATGAGCAGTTCTTC. The genes are TRBV9 and TRBJ2-1, with D tentatively TRBD1 or TRBD2 (6 bases each). This CDR3 spans 15 amino acids. V dropped 5 bases and J dropped 7 bases, with 19 bases sitting between them. The germline CDR1 and CDR2 sequences are SGDLS and YYNGEE.

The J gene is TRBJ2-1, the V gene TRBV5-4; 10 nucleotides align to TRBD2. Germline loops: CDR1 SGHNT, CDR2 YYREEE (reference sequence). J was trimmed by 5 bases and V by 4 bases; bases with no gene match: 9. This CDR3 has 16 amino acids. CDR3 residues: CASSPGLAALDNEQFF. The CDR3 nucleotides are TGTGCCAGCAGCCCTGGACTAGCGGCTTTGGACAATGAGCAGTTCTTC.

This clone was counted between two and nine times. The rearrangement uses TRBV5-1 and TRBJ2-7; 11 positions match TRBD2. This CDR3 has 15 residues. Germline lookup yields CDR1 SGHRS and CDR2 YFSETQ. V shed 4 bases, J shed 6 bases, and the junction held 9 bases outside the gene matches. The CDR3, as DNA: TGCGCCAGCAGCCTTACTACTAGCGGGAGTGGCGAGCAGTACTTC. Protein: CASSLTTSGSGEQYF.

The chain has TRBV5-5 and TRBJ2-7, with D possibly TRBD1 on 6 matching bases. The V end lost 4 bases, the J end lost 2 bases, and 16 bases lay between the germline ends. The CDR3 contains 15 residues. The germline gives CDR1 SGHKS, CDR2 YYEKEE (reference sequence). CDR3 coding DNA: TGTGCCAGCAGCCCTCTGGGGGCATCACCCTACGAGCAGTACTTC. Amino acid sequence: CASSPLGASPYEQYF.

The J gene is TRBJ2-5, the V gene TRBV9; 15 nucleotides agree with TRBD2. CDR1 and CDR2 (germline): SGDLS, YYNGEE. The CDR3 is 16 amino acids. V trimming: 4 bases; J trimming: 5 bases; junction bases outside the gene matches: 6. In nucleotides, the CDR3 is TGTGCCAGCAGCTCCCGGACTAGCGGGAGGGGGGAGACCCAGTACTTC. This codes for CASSSRTSGRGETQYF.

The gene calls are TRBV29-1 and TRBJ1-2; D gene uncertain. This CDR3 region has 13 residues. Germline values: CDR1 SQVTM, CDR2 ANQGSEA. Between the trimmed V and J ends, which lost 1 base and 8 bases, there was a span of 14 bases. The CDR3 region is CSVEVVGRSGYTF. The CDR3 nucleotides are TGCAGCGTTGAAGTGGTCGGGAGGAGCGGCTACACCTTC.

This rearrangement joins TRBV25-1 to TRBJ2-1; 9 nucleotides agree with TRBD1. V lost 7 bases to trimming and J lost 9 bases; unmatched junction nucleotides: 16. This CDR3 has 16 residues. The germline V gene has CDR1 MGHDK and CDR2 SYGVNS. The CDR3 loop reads CASTTGGSGKGPEQFF. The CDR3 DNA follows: TGTGCCAGCACGACAGGGGGTTCGGGTAAGGGGCCTGAGCAGTTCTTC.

The CDR3 DNA is TGTGCCAGCTCACGAAGACAGGGAAGCACAGATACGCAGTATTTT. Its translation is CASSRRQGSTDTQYF. The V gene is TRBV18, the J gene TRBJ2-3; 7 nucleotides agree with TRBD1. Germline V gives CDR1 KGHSH, CDR2 LQKENI. The length of the CDR3 is 15 residues. Germline trimming cut 4 bases from V and 0 bases from J; bases unmatched to any gene: 4.

CDR3 bases: TGTGCCAGCAGCGCGAACAGGGTCCGGAACACTGAAGCTTTCTTT. This encodes CASSANRVRNTEAFF. The chain has TRBV7-8 and TRBJ1-1; maybe TRBD1 (6 bases). The V end lost 5 bases, the J end lost 1 base, and 14 bases lay between the germline ends. Germline assignment: CDR1 SGHVS and CDR2 FQNEAQ. There are 15 residues in the CDR3.

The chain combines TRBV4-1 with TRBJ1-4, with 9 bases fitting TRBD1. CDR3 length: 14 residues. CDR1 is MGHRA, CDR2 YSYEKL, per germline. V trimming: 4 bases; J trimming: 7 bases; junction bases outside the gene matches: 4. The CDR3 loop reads CASSPGTGFEKLFF. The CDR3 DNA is TGCGCCAGCAGCCCCGGGACAGGGTTTGAAAAACTGTTTTTT.